A selection of T cell receptor beta chains follows, all from one sample in a study of cytomegalovirus exposure and HLA in healthy donors. Some clones are missing from TCRdb's copy, which holds only in-frame ones; the method was immunoSEQ multiplex PCR. The sample lists about 110,000 clones, about 81% seen once, with around 2.1% in the top ten. Input material: PBMCs. These receptors were collected from a man aged 30-40 years in good health and CMV-seronegative. Each CDR3 is given with its conserved first and last residue. A D gene is named only where the DNA matches it firmly. The listing skips clone size in some rows; elsewhere it reads once, few, many or a size class.

j_call d_call v_call clone_size cdr3_nt cdr3_aa
TRBJ2-7 NA TRBV18 NA TGTGCCAGCTCGGGGGGGGCGGGAGATACCTACGAGCAGTACTTC CASSGGAGDTYEQYF
TRBJ2-5 NA TRBV7-3 NA TGTGCCAGCAGCTTACTGTCGGGAGTAGCCGAGACCCAGTACTTC CASSLLSGVAETQYF
TRBJ2-7 TRBD2 TRBV19 NA TGTGCCAGTAGTAAGAAGGGACTAGGCCACGAGCAGTACTTC CASSKKGLGHEQYF
TRBJ2-7 TRBD2 TRBV5-4 NA TGTGCCAGCAGCTTGGCGGCTAGCGGGTGGGGCGAGCAGTACTTC CASSLAASGWGEQYF
TRBJ1-1 NA TRBV9 NA TGTGCCAGCAGCGTAGCTACAGGGACTGAAGCTTTCTTT CASSVATGTEAFF
TRBJ1-3 TRBD1 TRBV7-6 many TGTGCCAGCAGCCTCCGACAGGGGGCCTCCTCTGGAAACACCATATATTTT CASSLRQGASSGNTIYF
TRBJ2-3 NA TRBV5-6 NA TGTGCCAGCAGCCCTGGGGTAGGGGTGGATACGCAGTATTTT CASSPGVGVDTQYF
TRBJ2-7 TRBD2 TRBV7-2 once TGTGCCAGCAGCCCCCGGGGGGGCTACGAGCAGTACTTC CASSPRGGYEQYF
TRBJ1-3 NA TRBV10-3 NA TGTGCCGTAGAGGGCCTCGGAGGAAACACCATATATTTT CAVEGLGGNTIYF
TRBJ1-1 NA TRBV5-1 few TGCGCCAGCAGCCCACAGGGCTCTGAAGCTTTCTTT CASSPQGSEAFF
TRBJ2-7 TRBD1 TRBV6-5 NA TGTGCCAGCAGTCGGGACAGGGACATGATCTACGAGCAGTACTTC CASSRDRDMIYEQYF
TRBJ1-3 NA TRBV30 NA TGTGCCTGGAGTGTAGGAGGGAACACCATATATTTT CAWSVGGNTIYF